This T cell receptor (beta chain) is from a study of blood T cell repertoires in COVID-19 (dated by TCRdb to 2018 to 2021). For the study in its entirety: Collaborator samples came from the United States, Italy and Spain and covered acute and convalescent phases of COVID-19. The repertoires were made available in a free public database intended to serve as a resource for research on the immune response to SARS-CoV-2. Where available, HLA class I and class II types were obtained from metadata supplied by the sample provider rather than from assay-based typing. Samples came from the ongoing ImmuneRACE study (first 160 participants) plus 1,254 subjects from 6 global collaborators. Nearly every sample came with metadata listing a de-identified subject ID, COVID-19 status, age in years and sex. The material from the prospective study consisted of cDNA or gDNA derived from T cells, B-cell-depleted T cells, or PBMCs. The dataset comprised deeply sampled blood TCRbeta repertoires from subjects exposed to, actively infected with, or recovered from COVID-19.

Participants in the prospective study were aged roughly 18 to 89 years, lived in over 20 United States geographic areas, and enrolled through a virtual design. To assign participants to cohorts, the prospective study relied on clinical history that participants themselves reported in a screening survey and a study questionnaire. Recovered participants in ImmuneRACE Cohort 3 were defined by two consecutive negative NP/OP PCR tests, clearance by a healthcare professional, or resolution of symptoms. Each participant in the prospective study had whole blood, serum and a nasopharyngeal or oropharyngeal swab collected by mobile phlebotomists. Participants in the prospective study had the option to provide additional blood draws and questionnaires over a roughly two-month period. Before DNA extraction, prospective study blood samples were shipped either frozen or at room temperature. About this clone itself: Its target antigen remains unknown. Per-base qualities were not stored, and no clone one base away is much larger.

The junction shows trimming of 0 bases on V and 0 bases on J, plus 14 bases between the germline ends. The CDR3, cysteine through phenylalanine, is 17 amino acids long. Of the read, only the CDR3 DNA is kept; its 51 bases are in frame from base 1. CDR1 is given as SGHKS and CDR2 as YYEKEE, both from the germline V gene (reference sequence). The immunoSEQ Assay, a bias-controlled multiplex PCR, was used to amplify TCRbeta CDR3 regions from genomic DNA. Under the source paper's analysis protocol: The number of nucleated cells in each sample was estimated by amplification of reference gene primers within the assay. To quantify the absolute abundance of each unique TCRbeta CDR3 rearrangement, sequence reads were collapsed and filtered. For each sample, productive Simpson clonality was calculated by taking the square root of Simpson's diversity index across productive rearrangements. TCRdb's version of the immuneACCESS table is confined to in-frame rearrangements and falls short of the full clone set. An unresolved V gene accounts for under half of the shortfall where checked; the remainder is of unknown origin. The DNA was the basis for D and trimming; V, J and clone size are from that table. The sample table holds a few hundred thousand clones, of which roughly 87% were seen once. The ten top clones hold 8.9% of the sample.

Study-level results and caveats: The quantity of clinical and demographic metadata differed by source and by participant and was supplied without curation.

Source material: PBMCs or T cells enriched from blood (not recorded which). The clonotype comes from a young woman who had recovered from COVID-19. The chain was built from TRBV5-5 and TRBJ2-3; D gene: possibly TRBD1, on 5 matching bases. The DNA sequence is given as TGTGCCAGCAGCTTGGCCTATACAGGACGTAGCACAGATACGCAGTATTTT. Its protein is CASSLAYTGRSTDTQYF.